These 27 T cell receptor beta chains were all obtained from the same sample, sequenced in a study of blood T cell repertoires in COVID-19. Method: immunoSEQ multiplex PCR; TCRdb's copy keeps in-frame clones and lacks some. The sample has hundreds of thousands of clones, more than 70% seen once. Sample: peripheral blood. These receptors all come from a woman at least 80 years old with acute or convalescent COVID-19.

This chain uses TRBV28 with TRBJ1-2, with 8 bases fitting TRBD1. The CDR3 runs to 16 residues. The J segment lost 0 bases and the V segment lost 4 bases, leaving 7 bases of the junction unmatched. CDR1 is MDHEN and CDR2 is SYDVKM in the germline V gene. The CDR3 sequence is CASSSSGGATNYGYTF. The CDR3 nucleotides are TGTGCCAGCAGTTCGTCAGGGGGCGCGACTAACTATGGCTACACCTTC.

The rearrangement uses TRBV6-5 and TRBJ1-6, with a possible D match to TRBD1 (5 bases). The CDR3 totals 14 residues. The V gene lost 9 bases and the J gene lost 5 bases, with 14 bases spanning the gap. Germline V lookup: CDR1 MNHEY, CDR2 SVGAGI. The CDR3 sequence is CASSFWGDNSPLHF. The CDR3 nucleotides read TGTGCCAGTTCCTTCTGGGGGGATAATTCACCCCTCCACTTT.

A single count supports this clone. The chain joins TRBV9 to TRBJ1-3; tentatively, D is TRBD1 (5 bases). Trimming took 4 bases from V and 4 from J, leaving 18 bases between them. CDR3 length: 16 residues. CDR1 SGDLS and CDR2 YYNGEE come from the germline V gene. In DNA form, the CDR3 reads TGTGCCAGCAGCCCCTCAGGGTTACCTTGGGGAAACACCATATATTTT. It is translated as CASSPSGLPWGNTIYF.

CDR3 region: CASRDRRYGYTF. Here the CDR3 DNA reads TGTGCCAGCAGGGACAGGCGGTATGGCTACACCTTC. The chain links TRBV12-3 or TRBV12-4 to TRBJ1-2; 7 nucleotides line up with TRBD1. The CDR3 is made up of 12 amino acids. The J segment lost 5 bases and the V segment lost 6 bases, leaving 3 bases of the junction unmatched.

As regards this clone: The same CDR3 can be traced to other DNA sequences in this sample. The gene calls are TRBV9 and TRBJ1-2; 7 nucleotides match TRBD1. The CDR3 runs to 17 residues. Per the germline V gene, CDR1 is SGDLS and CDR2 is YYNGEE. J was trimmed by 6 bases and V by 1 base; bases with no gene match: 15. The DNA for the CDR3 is TGTGCCAGCAGCGTAAGACCAAGGGGGTCAGGGACAGATGGCTACACCTTC. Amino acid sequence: CASSVRPRGSGTDGYTF.

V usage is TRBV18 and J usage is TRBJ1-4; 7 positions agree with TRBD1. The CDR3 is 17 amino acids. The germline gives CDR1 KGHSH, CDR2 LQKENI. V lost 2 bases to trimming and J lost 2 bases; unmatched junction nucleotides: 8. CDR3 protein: CASSPEGAWITNEKLFF. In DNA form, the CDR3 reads TGTGCCAGCTCACCAGAGGGGGCTTGGATCACTAATGAAAAACTGTTTTTT.

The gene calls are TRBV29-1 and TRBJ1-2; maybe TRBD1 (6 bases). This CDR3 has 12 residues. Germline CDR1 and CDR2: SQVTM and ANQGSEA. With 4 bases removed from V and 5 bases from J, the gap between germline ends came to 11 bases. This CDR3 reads CSVGTAQYGYTF. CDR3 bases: TGCAGCGTTGGGACAGCCCAGTATGGCTACACCTTC.

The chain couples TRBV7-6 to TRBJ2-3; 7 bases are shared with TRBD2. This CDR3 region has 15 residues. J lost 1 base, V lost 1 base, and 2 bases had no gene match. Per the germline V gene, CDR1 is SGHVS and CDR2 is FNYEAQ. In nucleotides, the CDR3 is TGTGCCAGCAGCTTAGTGGGGGGGGGCACAGATACGCAGTATTTT. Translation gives CASSLVGGGTDTQYF.

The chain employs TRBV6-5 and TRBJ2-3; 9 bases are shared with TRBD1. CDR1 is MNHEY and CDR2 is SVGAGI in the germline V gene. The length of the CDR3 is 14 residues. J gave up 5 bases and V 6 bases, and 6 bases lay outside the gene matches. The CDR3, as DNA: TGTGCCAGCAGCTCGGGACAGGGTGGAGATACGCAGTATTTT. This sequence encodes CASSSGQGGDTQYF.

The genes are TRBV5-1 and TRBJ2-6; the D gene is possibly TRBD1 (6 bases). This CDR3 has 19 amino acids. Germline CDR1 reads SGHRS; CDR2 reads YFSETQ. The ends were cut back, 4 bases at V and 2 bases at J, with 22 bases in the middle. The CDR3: CASSVSYSGRTAGANVLTF. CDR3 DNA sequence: TGCGCCAGCAGCGTAAGCTACAGTGGTAGGACAGCTGGGGCCAACGTCCTGACTTTC.

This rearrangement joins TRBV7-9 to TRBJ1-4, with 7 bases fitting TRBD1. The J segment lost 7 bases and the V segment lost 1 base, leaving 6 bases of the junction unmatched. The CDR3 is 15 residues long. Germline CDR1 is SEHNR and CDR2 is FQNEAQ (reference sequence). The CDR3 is CASSLVGQPFEKLFF. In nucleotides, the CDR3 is TGTGCCAGCAGCTTAGTGGGACAGCCATTTGAAAAACTGTTTTTT.

CDR3 nucleotide sequence: TGTGCCAGCAGCCAGGACGGCGGAGGATATGGCTACACCTTC. This sequence encodes CASSQDGGGYGYTF. The chain is built from TRBV7-9 and TRBJ1-2, with unresolved D. Trimming removed 5 bases at V and 5 bases at J, with 15 bases between. From germline, CDR1 is SEHNR and CDR2 FQNEAQ (reference sequence). The CDR3 is 14 residues long.

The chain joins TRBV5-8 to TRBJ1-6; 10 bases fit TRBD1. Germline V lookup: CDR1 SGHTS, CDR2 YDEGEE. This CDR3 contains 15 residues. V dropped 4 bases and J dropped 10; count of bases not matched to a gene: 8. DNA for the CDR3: TGTGCCAGCAGCCCCCGGGGGACAGGGGTCTCACCCCTCCACTTT. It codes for CASSPRGTGVSPLHF.

Written as DNA, the CDR3 is TGTGCCATAGGCGGGGATCGCAATCAGCCCCAGCATTTT. Amino acids: CAIGGDRNQPQHF. The V gene is TRBV2, the J gene TRBJ1-5; D is undetermined. Trimming shortened V by 10 bases and J by 2 bases, and 12 bases separated the two germline ends. The germline CDR1 and CDR2 sequences are SNHLY and FYNNEI. The CDR3 spans 13 residues.

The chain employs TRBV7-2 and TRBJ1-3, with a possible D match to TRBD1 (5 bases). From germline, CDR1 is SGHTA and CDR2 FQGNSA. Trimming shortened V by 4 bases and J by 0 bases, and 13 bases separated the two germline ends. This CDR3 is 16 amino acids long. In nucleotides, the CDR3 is TGTGCCAGCAGCTCCTCGGGGGGGATCTCTGGAAACACCATATATTTT. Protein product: CASSSSGGISGNTIYF.

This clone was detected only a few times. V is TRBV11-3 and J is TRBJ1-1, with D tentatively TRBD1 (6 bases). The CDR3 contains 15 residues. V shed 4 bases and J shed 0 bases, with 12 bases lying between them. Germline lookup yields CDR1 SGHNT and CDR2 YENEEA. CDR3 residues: CASSSQGIMNTEAFF. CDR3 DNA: TGTGCCAGCAGCTCACAGGGTATCATGAACACTGAAGCTTTCTTT.

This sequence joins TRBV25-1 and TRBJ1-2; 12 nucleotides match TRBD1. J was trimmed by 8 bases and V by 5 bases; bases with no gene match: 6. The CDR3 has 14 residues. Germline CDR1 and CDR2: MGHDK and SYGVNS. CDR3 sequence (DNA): TGTGCCAGCAGTTCCCGGGACAGGGGGCTCGGCTACACCTTC. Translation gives CASSSRDRGLGYTF.

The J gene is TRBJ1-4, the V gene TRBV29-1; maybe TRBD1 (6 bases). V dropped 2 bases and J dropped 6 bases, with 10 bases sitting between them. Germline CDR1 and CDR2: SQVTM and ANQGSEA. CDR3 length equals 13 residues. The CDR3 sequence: CSVELQGDEKLFF. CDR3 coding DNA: TGCAGCGTTGAATTACAGGGAGATGAAAAACTGTTTTTT.

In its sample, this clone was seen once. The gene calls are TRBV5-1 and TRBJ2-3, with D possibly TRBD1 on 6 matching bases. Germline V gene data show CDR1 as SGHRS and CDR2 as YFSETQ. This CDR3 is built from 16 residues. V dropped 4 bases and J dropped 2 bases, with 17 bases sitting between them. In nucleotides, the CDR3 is TGCGCCAGCAGCCCCCTAGGGGGAATGGACACAGATACGCAGTATTTT. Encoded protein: CASSPLGGMDTDTQYF.

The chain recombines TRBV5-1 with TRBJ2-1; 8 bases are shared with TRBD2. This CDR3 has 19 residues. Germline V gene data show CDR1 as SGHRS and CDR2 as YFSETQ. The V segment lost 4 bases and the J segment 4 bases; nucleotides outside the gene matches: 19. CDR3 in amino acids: CASSRVGAGALQIYNEQFF. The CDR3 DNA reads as TGCGCCAGCAGCAGGGTTGGAGCGGGGGCCTTACAAATTTACAATGAGCAGTTCTTC.

CDR3 nucleotide sequence: TGTGCCAGCTGCAAACAGGGCTACTCCTCGGGCTACACCTTC. Translated: CASCKQGYSSGYTF. The chain has TRBV28 and TRBJ1-2; TRBD1 is a possible D gene (6 bases). The V and J ends lost 8 bases and 8 bases respectively, with 21 bases between them. Germline CDR1 and CDR2: MDHEN and SYDVKM. The CDR3 runs 14 residues.

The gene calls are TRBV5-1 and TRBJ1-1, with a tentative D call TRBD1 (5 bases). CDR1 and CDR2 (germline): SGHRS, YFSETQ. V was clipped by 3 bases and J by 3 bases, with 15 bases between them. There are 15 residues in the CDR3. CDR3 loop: CASSSGVFADTEAFF. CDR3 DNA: TGCGCCAGCAGCTCGGGGGTGTTTGCCGACACTGAAGCTTTCTTT.

CDR3 coding DNA: TGCGCCAGCAGCTTGGCAGGTACCAACACTGAAGCTTTCTTT. Protein: CASSLAGTNTEAFF. V gene TRBV5-1 combines with J gene TRBJ1-1; no definite D call. With 0 bases removed from V and 2 bases from J, the gap between germline ends came to 8 bases. The germline V gene encodes CDR1 SGHRS and CDR2 YFSETQ. The CDR3 loop spans 14 amino acids.

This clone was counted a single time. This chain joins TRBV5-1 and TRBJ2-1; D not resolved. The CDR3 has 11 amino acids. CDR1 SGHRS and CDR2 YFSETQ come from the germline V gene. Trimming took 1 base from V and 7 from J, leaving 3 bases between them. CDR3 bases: TGCGCCAGCAGCTTGCAGAATGAGCAGTTCTTC. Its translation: CASSLQNEQFF.

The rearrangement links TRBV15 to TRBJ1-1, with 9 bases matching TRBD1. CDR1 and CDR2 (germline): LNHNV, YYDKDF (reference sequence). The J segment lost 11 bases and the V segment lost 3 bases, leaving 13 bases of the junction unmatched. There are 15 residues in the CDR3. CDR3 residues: CATSSRVTGGAGAFF. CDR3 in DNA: TGTGCCACCAGCAGTCGCGTCACAGGGGGCGCGGGTGCTTTCTTT.

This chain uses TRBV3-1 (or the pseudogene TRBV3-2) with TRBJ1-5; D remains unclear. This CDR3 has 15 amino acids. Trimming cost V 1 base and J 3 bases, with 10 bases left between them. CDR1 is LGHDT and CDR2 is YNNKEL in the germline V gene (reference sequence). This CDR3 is CASSQGGLHNQPQHF. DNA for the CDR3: TGTGCCAGCAGCCAAGGAGGACTGCACAATCAGCCCCAGCATTTT.

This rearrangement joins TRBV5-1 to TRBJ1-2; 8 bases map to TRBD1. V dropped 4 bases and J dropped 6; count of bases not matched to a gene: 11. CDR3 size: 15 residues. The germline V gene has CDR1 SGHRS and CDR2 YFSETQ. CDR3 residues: CASSGEGGQGNGYTF. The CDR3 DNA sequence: TGCGCCAGCAGCGGAGAGGGTGGACAGGGAAATGGCTACACCTTC.